The T cell receptor beta chain under discussion was sequenced for a study of T cells in Graves' hyperthyroidism and ophthalmopathy. Background on the study: Peripheral blood was collected at initial diagnosis, before any treatment. Regarding the study as a whole: Expanded thyroid clonotypes (above 0.001) were mostly also found in blood. Model-based prediction identified ophthalmopathy a median about 7 months prior to its onset.

No ophthalmopathy progression within 18 months constituted stable Graves' hyperthyroidism. Regions amplified from RNA transcripts were the TCR beta CDR3 regions. Primed by the HTBI set, a first-round RT-PCR was run on the TCR CDR3. TCRdb reprocessed the multiplex PCR reads via MiXCR and lists one record per CDR3 protein. This table holds approximately 360,000 distinct CDR3 sequences, roughly 25% found once. V shed 4 bases and J shed 4 bases, with 17 bases lying between them. This CDR3 has 16 residues. From germline, CDR1 is LGHDT and CDR2 YNNKEL (reference sequence). In this sample, this clonotype turned up a few times. Its target is unknown.

The chain links TRBV3-1 to TRBJ2-1, with D perhaps matching TRBD2 (7 bases). The clonotype comes from a man aged 45-65 years with Graves' hyperthyroidism. The sample taken for sequencing was blood. This CDR3 reads CASSPVAGAVYNEQFF. CDR3 in DNA: TGTGCCAGCAGCCCCGTGGCGGGGGCGGTTTACAATGAGCAGTTCTTC.